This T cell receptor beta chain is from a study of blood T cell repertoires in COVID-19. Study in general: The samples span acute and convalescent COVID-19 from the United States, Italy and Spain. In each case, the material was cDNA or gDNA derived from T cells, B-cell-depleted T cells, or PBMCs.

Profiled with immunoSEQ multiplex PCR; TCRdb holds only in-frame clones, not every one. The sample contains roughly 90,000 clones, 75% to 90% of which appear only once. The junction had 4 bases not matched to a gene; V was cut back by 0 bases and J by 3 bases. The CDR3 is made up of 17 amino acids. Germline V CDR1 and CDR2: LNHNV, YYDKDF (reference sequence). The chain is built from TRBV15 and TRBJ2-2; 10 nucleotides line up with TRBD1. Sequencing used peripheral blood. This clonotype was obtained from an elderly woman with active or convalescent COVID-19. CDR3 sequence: CATSRDWGTGDTGELFF. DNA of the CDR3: TGTGCCACCAGCAGAGATTGGGGGACAGGGGACACCGGGGAGCTGTTTTTT.